The 11 T cell receptor beta chains in this list originate from one sample, sequenced in a study of response to subunit inactivated influenza vaccine. TCRdb itself ran the RT-PCR reads through MiXCR, one entry per CDR3 protein. Among about 650,000 distinct CDR3 sequences listed, roughly 15% were seen once. Here the sequenced sample was PBMCs from blood, taken around two weeks before vaccination. Source of these receptors: a man aged 50-59 years who received an inactivated influenza vaccine.

This clonotype has more than one count but fewer than ten. V is TRBV28 and J is TRBJ2-1, with TRBD2 identical over 8 bases. CDR3 length: 13 amino acids. V shed 7 bases and J 4 bases; nucleotides not matched to a gene: 3. Per the germline V gene, CDR1 is MDHEN and CDR2 is SYDVKM. The CDR3 reads CASIRGGYNEQFF. CDR3 DNA sequence: TGTGCCAGCATCCGGGGGGGTTACAATGAGCAGTTCTTC.

This clonotype was detected once. The V gene is TRBV28, the J gene TRBJ2-1; D unclear. V lost 1 base, J lost 9 bases, and 7 bases lay in between. Germline CDR1 reads MDHEN; CDR2 reads SYDVKM. The CDR3 is made up of 12 amino acids. The CDR3: CASSLYGFEQFF. The CDR3 DNA sequence: TGTGCCAGCAGTTTATATGGGTTTGAGCAGTTCTTC. The whole variable domain, filled in from reference TRBV28 and TRBJ2-1, reads DVKVTQSSRYLVKRTGEKVFLECVQDMDHENMFWYRQDPGLGLRLIYFSYDVKMKEKGDIPEGYSVSREKKERFSLILESASTNQTSMYLCASSLYGFEQFFGPGTRLTVL.

The chain employs TRBV11-2 and TRBJ1-6; 8 bases are shared with TRBD1. In germline, CDR1 is SGHAT, CDR2 FQNNGV. The length of the CDR3 is 15 residues. V gave up 6 bases and J gave up 5 bases; unmatched junction bases: 6. CDR3 sequence reads: CASRTGTGHNSPLHF. The CDR3 DNA follows: TGTGCCAGCAGAACAGGGACAGGACATAATTCACCCCTCCACTTT.

The rearrangement joins TRBV4-1 to TRBJ2-2; D might be TRBD1 or TRBD2, each matching 5 bases. The V end lost 2 bases, the J end lost 3 bases, and 13 bases lay between the germline ends. The germline V gene has CDR1 MGHRA and CDR2 YSYEKL. The CDR3 runs 16 residues. The CDR3 loop reads CASSQIAGRDTGELFF. DNA of the CDR3: TGCGCCAGCAGCCAAATTGCAGGGAGAGACACCGGGGAGCTGTTTTTT.

This clonotype has more than one count but fewer than ten. V and J are TRBV9 and TRBJ2-3; 8 nucleotides agree with TRBD1. The V gene's germline CDR1 is SGDLS and CDR2 YYNGEE. CDR3 size: 15 residues. V trimming: 3 bases; J trimming: 2 bases; junction bases outside the gene matches: 5. CDR3 coding DNA: TGTGCCAGCAGCGGTTGGACAGGGCCCACAGATACGCAGTATTTT. Translating gives CASSGWTGPTDTQYF.

This clonotype showed up just a few times. The rearrangement joins TRBV20-1 to TRBJ1-1; unclear D gene. Germline-derived CDR1 and CDR2 are DFQATT and SNEGSKA (reference sequence). Trimming left V 6 bases short and J 1 base short, with 15 bases between. The CDR3 has 14 residues. CDR3 bases: TGCAGTGCCCCGGACCCTCGGGGGAACACTGAAGCTTTCTTT. It yields the protein CSAPDPRGNTEAFF.

This clonotype was counted between two and nine times. The rearrangement links TRBV5-1 to TRBJ1-1; 12 nucleotides agree with TRBD1. Germline V gives CDR1 SGHRS, CDR2 YFSETQ. The V segment lost 4 bases and the J segment 11 bases; nucleotides outside the gene matches: 6. This CDR3 comprises 13 residues. The CDR3 DNA sequence: TGCGCCAGCAGCCGGGGACAGGGGGCTGGTGCTTTCTTT. This codes for CASSRGQGAGAFF. The complete variable domain, with remaining parts taken from reference TRBV5-1 and TRBJ1-1, reads KAGVTQTPRYLIKTRGQQVTLSCSPISGHRSVSWYQQTPGQGLQFLFEYFSETQRNKGNFPGRFSGRQFSNSRSEMNVSTLELGDSALYLCASSRGQGAGAFFGQGTRLTVV.

This clonotype was recorded a few times. The rearrangement links TRBV6-1 to TRBJ2-1, with TRBD2 matching 10 bases. Germline V gene data show CDR1 as MNHNS and CDR2 as SASEGT. This CDR3 region has 16 residues. The V and J ends lost 6 bases and 6 bases, in that order; junction bases with no gene match: 11. The CDR3 spells CASRQLGAGGLNEQFF. The CDR3 nucleotides read TGTGCCAGCAGGCAGCTGGGAGCGGGAGGGCTCAATGAGCAGTTCTTC.

This clonotype showed up just a few times. The V and J genes are TRBV7-2 and TRBJ1-4; D unresolved. Germline V gene sequence: CDR1 SGHTA, CDR2 FQGNSA. CDR3 size: 13 residues. V gave up 2 bases and J gave up 4 bases, with 5 bases separating them. The CDR3 sequence: CASSLSYNEKLFF. The CDR3 region has the DNA TGTGCCAGCAGCTTATCTTATAATGAAAAACTGTTTTTT. Supplemented by reference TRBV7-2 and TRBJ1-4, the full variable domain reads GAGVSQSPSNKVTEKGKDVELRCDPISGHTALYWYRQSLGQGLEFLIYFQGNSAPDKSGLPSDRFSAERTGGSVSTLTIQRTQQEDSAVYLCASSLSYNEKLFFGSGTQLSVL.

There are a few counts of this clonotype. This chain uses TRBV29-1 with TRBJ2-2, with D tentatively TRBD2 (6 bases). The V gene lost 4 bases and the J gene lost 4 bases, with 13 bases spanning the gap. Germline values: CDR1 SQVTM, CDR2 ANQGSEA. The CDR3 covers 14 residues. The CDR3 nucleotides read TGCAGCGTTGCGCCGCGGGATCTCACCGGGGAGCTGTTTTTT. It specifies CSVAPRDLTGELFF.

The V and J genes are TRBV7-2 and TRBJ2-7; D is uncertain. Germline V gene lookup returns CDR1 SGHTA and CDR2 FQGNSA. V dropped 4 bases and J dropped 0 bases, with 10 bases sitting between them. The CDR3 covers 14 residues. Here the CDR3 reads CASSSKIFSYEQYF. CDR3 nucleotides: TGTGCCAGCAGCTCCAAGATTTTCTCCTACGAGCAGTACTTC.